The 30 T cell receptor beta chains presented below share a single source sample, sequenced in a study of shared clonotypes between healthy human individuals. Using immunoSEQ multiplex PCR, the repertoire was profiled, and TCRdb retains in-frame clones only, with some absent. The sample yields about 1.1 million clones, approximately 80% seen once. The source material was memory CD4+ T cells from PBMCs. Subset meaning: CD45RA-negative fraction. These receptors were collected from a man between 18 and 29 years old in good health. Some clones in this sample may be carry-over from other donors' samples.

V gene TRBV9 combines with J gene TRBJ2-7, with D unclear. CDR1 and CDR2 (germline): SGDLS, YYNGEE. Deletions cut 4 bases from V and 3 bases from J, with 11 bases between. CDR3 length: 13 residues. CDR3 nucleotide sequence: TGTGCCAGCAGCCCCCATGAGAGCTACGAGCAGTACTTC. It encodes CASSPHESYEQYF.

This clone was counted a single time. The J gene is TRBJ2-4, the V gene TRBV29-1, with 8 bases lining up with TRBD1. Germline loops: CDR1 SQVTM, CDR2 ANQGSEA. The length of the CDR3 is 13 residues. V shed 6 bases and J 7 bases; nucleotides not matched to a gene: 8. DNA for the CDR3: TGCAGCGTCCGAGCAGGGGGCTATAACATTCAGTACTTC. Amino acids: CSVRAGGYNIQYF.

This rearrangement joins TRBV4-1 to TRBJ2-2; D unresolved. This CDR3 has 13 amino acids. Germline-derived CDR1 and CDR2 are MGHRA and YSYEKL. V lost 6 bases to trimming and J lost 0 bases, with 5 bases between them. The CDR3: CASRVANTGELFF. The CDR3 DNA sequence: TGCGCCAGCAGGGTTGCGAACACCGGGGAGCTGTTTTTT.

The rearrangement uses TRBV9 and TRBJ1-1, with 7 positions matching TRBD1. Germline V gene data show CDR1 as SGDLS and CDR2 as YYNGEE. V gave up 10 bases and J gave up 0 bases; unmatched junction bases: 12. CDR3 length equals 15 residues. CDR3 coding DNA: TGTGCCTCAACCCGGGACAGCAACATGAACACTGAAGCTTTCTTT. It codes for CASTRDSNMNTEAFF.

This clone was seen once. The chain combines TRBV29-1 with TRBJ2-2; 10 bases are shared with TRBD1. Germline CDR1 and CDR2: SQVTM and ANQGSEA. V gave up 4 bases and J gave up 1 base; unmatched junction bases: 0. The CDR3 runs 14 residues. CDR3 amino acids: CSVGDRGNTGELFF. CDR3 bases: TGCAGCGTTGGGGACAGGGGGAACACCGGGGAGCTGTTTTTT.

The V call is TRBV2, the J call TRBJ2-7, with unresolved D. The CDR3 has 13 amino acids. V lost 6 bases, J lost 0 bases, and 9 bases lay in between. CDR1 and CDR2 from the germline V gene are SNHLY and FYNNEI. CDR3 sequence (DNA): TGTGCCAGCAGGAACGACAACTCCTACGAGCAGTACTTC. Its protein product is CASRNDNSYEQYF.

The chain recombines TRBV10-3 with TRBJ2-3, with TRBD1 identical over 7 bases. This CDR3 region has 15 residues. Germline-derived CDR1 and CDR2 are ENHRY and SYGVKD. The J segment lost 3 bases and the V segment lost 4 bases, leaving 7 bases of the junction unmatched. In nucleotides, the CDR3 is TGTGCCATCAGTGGCAGGGGGAGTGGGACAGATACGCAGTATTTT. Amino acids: CAISGRGSGTDTQYF.

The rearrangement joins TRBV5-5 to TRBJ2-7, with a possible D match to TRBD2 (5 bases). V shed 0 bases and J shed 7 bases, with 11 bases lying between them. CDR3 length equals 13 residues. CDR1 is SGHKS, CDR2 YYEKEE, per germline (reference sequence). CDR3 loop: CASSLDASGEQYF. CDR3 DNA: TGTGCCAGCAGCTTGGACGCTTCGGGAGAGCAGTACTTC.

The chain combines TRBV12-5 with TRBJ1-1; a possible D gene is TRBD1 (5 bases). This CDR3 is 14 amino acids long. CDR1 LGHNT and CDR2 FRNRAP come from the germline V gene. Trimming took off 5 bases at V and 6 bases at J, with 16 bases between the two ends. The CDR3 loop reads CASGPSGGSAEAFF. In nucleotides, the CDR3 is TGTGCTAGTGGTCCCTCTGGGGGTAGCGCTGAAGCTTTCTTT.

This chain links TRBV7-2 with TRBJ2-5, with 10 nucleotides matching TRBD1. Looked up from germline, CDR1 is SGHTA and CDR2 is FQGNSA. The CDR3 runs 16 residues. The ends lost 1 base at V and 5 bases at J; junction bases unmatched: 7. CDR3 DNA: TGTGCCAGCAGCTTAGTGGGACAGGGGTTTGTCGAGACCCAGTACTTC. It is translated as CASSLVGQGFVETQYF.

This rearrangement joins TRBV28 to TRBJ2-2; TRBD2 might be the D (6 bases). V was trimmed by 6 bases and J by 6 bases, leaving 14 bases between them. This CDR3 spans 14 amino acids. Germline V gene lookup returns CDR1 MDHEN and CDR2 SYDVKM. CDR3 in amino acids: CASRRQGGPGELFF. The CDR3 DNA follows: TGTGCCAGCAGACGCCAGGGAGGCCCCGGGGAGCTGTTTTTT.

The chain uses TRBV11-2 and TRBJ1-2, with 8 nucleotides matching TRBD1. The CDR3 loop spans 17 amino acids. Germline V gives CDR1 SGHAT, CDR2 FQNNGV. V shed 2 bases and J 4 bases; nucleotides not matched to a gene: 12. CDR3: CASSLQGIDRGSYGYTF. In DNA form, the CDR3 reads TGTGCCAGCAGCTTACAAGGGATAGACAGGGGATCCTATGGCTACACCTTC.

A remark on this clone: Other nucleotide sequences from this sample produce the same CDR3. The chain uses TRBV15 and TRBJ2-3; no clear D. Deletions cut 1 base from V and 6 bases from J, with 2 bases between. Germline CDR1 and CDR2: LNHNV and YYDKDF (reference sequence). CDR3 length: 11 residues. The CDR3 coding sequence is TGTGCCACCAGCAGAGCCGATACGCAGTATTTT. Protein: CATSRADTQYF.

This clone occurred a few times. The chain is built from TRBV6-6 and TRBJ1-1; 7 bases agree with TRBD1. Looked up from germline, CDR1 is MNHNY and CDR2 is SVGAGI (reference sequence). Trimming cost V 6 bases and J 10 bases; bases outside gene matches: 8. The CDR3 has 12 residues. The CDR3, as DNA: TGTGCCAGCAGCTTGGGACAGAATGGAGCTTTCTTT. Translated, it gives CASSLGQNGAFF.

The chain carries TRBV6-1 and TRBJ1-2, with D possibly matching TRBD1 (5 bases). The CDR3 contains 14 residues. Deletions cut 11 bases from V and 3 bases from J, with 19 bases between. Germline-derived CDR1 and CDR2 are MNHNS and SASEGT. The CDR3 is CAAKARAGYYGYTF. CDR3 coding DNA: TGTGCCGCCAAGGCTAGGGCAGGGTACTATGGCTACACCTTC.

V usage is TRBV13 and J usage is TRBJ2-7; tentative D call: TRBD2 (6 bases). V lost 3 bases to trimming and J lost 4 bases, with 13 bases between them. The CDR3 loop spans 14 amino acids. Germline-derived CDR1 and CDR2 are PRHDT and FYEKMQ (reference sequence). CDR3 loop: CASSLTSRRYEQYF. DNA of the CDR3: TGTGCCAGCAGCTTGACTAGTAGGCGGTACGAGCAGTACTTC.

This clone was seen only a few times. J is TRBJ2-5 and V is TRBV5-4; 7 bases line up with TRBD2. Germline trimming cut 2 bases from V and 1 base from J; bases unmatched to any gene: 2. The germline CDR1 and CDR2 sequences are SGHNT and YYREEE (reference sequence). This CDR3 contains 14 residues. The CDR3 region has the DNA TGTGCCAGCAGCTTCGGGGAGGGCCAAGAGACCCAGTACTTC. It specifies CASSFGEGQETQYF.

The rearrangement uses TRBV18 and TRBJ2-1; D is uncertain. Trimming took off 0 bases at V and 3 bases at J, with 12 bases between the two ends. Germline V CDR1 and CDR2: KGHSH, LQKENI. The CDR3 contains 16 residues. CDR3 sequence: CASSPPSTAHYNEQFF. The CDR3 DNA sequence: TGTGCCAGCTCACCACCGAGCACGGCTCACTACAATGAGCAGTTCTTC.

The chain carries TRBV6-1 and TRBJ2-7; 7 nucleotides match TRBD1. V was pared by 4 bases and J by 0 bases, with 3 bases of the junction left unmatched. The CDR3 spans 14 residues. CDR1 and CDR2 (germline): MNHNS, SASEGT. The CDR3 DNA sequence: TGTGCCAGCAGTGCGGACAGGACCTCCTACGAGCAGTACTTC. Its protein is CASSADRTSYEQYF.

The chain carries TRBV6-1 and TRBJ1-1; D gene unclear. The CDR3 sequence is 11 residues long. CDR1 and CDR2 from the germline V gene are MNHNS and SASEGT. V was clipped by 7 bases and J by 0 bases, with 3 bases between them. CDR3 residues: CASIMNTEAFF. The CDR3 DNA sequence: TGTGCCAGCATTATGAACACTGAAGCTTTCTTT.

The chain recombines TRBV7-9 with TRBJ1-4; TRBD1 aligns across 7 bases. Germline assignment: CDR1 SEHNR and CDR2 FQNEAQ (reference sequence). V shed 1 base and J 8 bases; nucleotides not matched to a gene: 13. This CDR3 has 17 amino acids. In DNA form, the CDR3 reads TGTGCCAGCAGCTTAGTGGAGGCGACAGCGACAGGGGAAAAACTGTTTTTT. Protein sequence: CASSLVEATATGEKLFF.

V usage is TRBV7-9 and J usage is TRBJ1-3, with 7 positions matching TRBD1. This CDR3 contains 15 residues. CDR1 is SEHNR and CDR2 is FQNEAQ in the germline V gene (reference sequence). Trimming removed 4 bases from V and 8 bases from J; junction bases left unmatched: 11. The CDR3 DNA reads TGTGCCAGCAGCTCTCGACAGGGACTGGGGGACACCATATATTTT. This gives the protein CASSSRQGLGDTIYF. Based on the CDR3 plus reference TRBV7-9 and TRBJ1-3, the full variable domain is DTGVSQNPRHKITKRGQNVTFRCDPISEHNRLYWYRQTLGQGPEFLTYFQNEAQLEKSRLLSDRFSAERPKGSFSTLEIQRTEQGDSAMYLCASSSRQGLGDTIYFGEGSWLTVV.

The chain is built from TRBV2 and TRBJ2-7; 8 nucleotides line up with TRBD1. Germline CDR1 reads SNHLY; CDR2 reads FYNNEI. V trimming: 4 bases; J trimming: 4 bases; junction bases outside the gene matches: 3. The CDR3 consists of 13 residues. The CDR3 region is CASSGGTGYEQYF. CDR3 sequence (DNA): TGTGCCAGCAGTGGTGGGACAGGTTACGAGCAGTACTTC.

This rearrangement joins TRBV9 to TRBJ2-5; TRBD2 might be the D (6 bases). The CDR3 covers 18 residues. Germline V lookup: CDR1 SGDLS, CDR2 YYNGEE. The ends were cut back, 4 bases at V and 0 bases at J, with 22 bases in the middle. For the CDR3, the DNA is TGTGCCAGCAGCCCAGGACTACCCACAAAATGGTACCAAGAGACCCAGTACTTC. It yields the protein CASSPGLPTKWYQETQYF.

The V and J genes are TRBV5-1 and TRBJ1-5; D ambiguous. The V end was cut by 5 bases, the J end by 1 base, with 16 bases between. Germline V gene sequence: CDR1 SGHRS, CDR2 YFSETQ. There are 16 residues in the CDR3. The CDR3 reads CASRNALGMSNQPQHF. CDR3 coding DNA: TGCGCCAGCAGAAACGCTCTCGGGATGAGCAATCAGCCCCAGCATTTT.

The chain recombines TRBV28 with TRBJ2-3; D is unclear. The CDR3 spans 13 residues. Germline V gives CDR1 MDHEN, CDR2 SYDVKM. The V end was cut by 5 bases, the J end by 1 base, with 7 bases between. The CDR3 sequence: CASSDTGTDTQYF. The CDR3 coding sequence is TGTGCCAGCAGTGATACAGGCACAGATACGCAGTATTTT.

CDR3 in amino acids: CASSGRTLNGYTF. The CDR3 coding sequence is TGTGCCAGCAGTGGACGGACCCTCAATGGCTACACCTTC. The genes are TRBV6-5 and TRBJ1-2; D not certain. Germline lookup yields CDR1 MNHEY and CDR2 SVGAGI. Trimming shortened V by 5 bases and J by 6 bases, and 13 bases separated the two germline ends. The CDR3 is 13 residues long.

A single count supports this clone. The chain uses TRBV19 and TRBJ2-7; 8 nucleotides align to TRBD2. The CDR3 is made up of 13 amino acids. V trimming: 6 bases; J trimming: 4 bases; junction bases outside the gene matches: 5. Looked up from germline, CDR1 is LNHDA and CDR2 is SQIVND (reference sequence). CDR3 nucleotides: TGTGCCAGTAGAGCGGGAGCGGGTTACGAGCAGTACTTC. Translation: CASRAGAGYEQYF.

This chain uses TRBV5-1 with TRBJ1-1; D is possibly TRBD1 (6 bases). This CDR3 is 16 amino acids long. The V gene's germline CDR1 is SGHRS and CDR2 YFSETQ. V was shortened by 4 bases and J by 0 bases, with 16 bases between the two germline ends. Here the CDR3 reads CASSQMTGLMNTEAFF. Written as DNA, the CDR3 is TGCGCCAGCAGCCAAATGACAGGCCTGATGAACACTGAAGCTTTCTTT. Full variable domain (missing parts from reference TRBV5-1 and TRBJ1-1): KAGVTQTPRYLIKTRGQQVTLSCSPISGHRSVSWYQQTPGQGLQFLFEYFSETQRNKGNFPGRFSGRQFSNSRSEMNVSTLELGDSALYLCASSQMTGLMNTEAFFGQGTRLTVV.

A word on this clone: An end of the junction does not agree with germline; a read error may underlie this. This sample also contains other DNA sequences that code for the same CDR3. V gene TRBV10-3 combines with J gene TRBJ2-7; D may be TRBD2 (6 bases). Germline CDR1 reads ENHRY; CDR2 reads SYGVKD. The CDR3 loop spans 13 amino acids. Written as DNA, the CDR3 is TGTGCCATCAGCGAGTACAGACTAGACGAGCAGTACTTC. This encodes CAISEYRLDEQYF.